The 10 T cell receptor beta chains in this list originate from one sample, sequenced in a study of T-cell reconstitution after alpha-beta-depleted transplantation in children. Unique molecular identifiers were used in preparing the TCRbeta library. TCRdb reprocessed the PCR reads with MiXCR, giving one entry per CDR3 protein. Of around 200,000 distinct CDR3 sequences listed, less than 8% were seen once; the top ten hold 3% to 3.5%. This specimen was PBMCs from the stem cell graft donor, taken from the stem cell graft. Receptors originate from a human donor who donated a stem cell graft to a child with Wiskott-Aldrich syndrome.

This clonotype occurred many times. The chain has TRBV12-3 or TRBV12-4 and TRBJ1-1, with unresolved D. This CDR3 comprises 13 residues. Trimming pared 3 bases from V and 2 bases from J, leaving 7 bases between. The CDR3 DNA reads TGTGCCAGCAGTTTCAAAGGAAACACTGAAGCTTTCTTT. Its translation is CASSFKGNTEAFF.

This clonotype was counted only a few times. This rearrangement joins TRBV30 to TRBJ1-5; a possible D gene is TRBD1 (6 bases). Trimming stripped 3 bases from V and 7 bases from J, with 13 bases between. The length of the CDR3 is 13 residues. Germline loops: CDR1 GTSNPN, CDR2 SVGIG (reference sequence). The CDR3 loop reads CAWSGQFGQPQHF. Here the CDR3 DNA reads TGTGCCTGGAGCGGACAGTTTGGGCAGCCCCAGCATTTT. Looking up the rest from reference TRBV30 and TRBJ1-5 gives the full variable domain: SQTIHQWPATLVQPVGSPLSLECTVEGTSNPNLYWYRQAAGRGLQLLFYSVGIGQISSEVPQNLSASRPQDRQFILSSKKLLLSDSGFYLCAWSGQFGQPQHFGDGTRLSIL.

This clonotype was counted at least ten times. The chain carries TRBV10-3 and TRBJ1-6, with D perhaps matching TRBD1 (5 bases). V lost 2 bases to trimming and J lost 7 bases, with 15 bases between them. CDR3 length equals 16 residues. The germline V gene has CDR1 ENHRY and CDR2 SYGVKD. DNA for the CDR3: TGTGCCATCAGTGAGAGTCCCCCGCGGGGCAATTCACCCCTCCACTTT. Residues: CAISESPPRGNSPLHF.

V is TRBV7-9 and J is TRBJ2-7, with D possibly matching TRBD1 (6 bases). Germline V gene lookup returns CDR1 SEHNR and CDR2 FQNEAQ (reference sequence). The CDR3 consists of 15 residues. V dropped 4 bases and J dropped 0 bases, with 13 bases sitting between them. The CDR3 is CASSSGALSSYEQYF. The CDR3, as DNA: TGTGCCAGCAGCTCAGGGGCCCTGTCCTCCTACGAGCAGTACTTC.

The sample holds many counts of this clonotype. This chain uses TRBV20-1 with TRBJ2-1; perhaps TRBD2 as D (6 bases). Looked up from germline, CDR1 is DFQATT and CDR2 is SNEGSKA (reference sequence). CDR3 length equals 16 residues. The ends were cut back, 3 bases at V and 0 bases at J, with 15 bases in the middle. This chain's CDR3 is CSASAPTSSSYNEQFF. The CDR3 region has the DNA TGCAGTGCTAGCGCACCCACTAGCAGCTCCTACAATGAGCAGTTCTTC.

On this clonotype: A read error may be the cause here, since a much bigger clone is one base away. The V gene is TRBV15, the J gene TRBJ2-1; TRBD2 aligns across 12 bases. This CDR3 has 16 residues. In germline, CDR1 is LNHNV, CDR2 YYDKDF (reference sequence). The CDR3 region is CAISRVLAGGSNEQFF. The CDR3 nucleotides are TGTGCCATCAGCAGAGTACTAGCGGGGGGTAGCAATGAGCAGTTCTTC.

This clonotype showed up many times. The gene calls are TRBV5-1 and TRBJ2-3; maybe TRBD2 (6 bases). Trimming cost V 0 bases and J 6 bases, with 14 bases left between them. This CDR3 spans 15 amino acids. Per germline, CDR1 SGHRS and CDR2 YFSETQ. The CDR3 DNA sequence: TGCGCCAGCAGCTTGGCCCAGCCACGGGAGGATACGCAGTATTTT. This sequence encodes CASSLAQPREDTQYF.

Details on this clonotype: Just one base apart from a much larger clone, this may be a read error. V is TRBV29-1 and J is TRBJ1-2; a weak D match, TRBD1 (5 bases). This CDR3 is 12 amino acids long. The V and J ends lost 5 bases and 4 bases respectively, with 11 bases between them. Germline V CDR1 and CDR2: SQVTM, ANQGSEA. CDR3 amino acids: CSVLTESYGYTF. The DNA of the CDR3 is TGCAGCGTTTTGACAGAAAGCTATGGCTACACCTTC.

This clonotype has a count of ten or more. The chain links TRBV29-1 to TRBJ2-1; D not resolved. The germline gives CDR1 SQVTM, CDR2 ANQGSEA. V was pared by 5 bases and J by 2 bases, with 10 bases between. This CDR3 is 13 amino acids long. CDR3 in DNA: TGCAGCGTTACGAGGAGCACCTACAATGAGCAGTTCTTC. Translated, it gives CSVTRSTYNEQFF.

This clonotype was counted many times. The chain uses TRBV5-1 and TRBJ1-1; D not resolved. Trimming left V 7 bases short and J 3 bases short, with 10 bases between. This CDR3 contains 12 residues. CDR1 is SGHRS and CDR2 is YFSETQ in the germline V gene. As DNA, the CDR3 is TGCGCCAGCCGAGCGGACCACACTGAAGCTTTCTTT. Encoded protein: CASRADHTEAFF.